A single T cell receptor beta chain is shown here with its context. Antigen: not known. The CDR3 end shows no conserved phenylalanine or tryptophan, and so a read error is likely. A modified ARM-PCR protocol with three rounds of nested PCR amplified TCRbeta. TCRdb re-called the multiplex PCR reads through MiXCR, storing one row per CDR3 protein. Of under 100,000 distinct CDR3 sequences listed, roughly two thirds are singletons. This specimen comes from a study of tumor and adjacent non-tumor tissue in lung cancer. The study, taken as a whole, reports: Shorter survival was associated with higher TCR diversity in tumors.

No cell sorting was done before RNA was extracted from the tissue. Germline V gene lookup returns CDR1 SGHRS and CDR2 YFSETQ. The CDR3 sequence is 12 residues long. The origin of this receptor is a man between 65 and 85 years old with non-small cell lung cancer. Input material: lung tumor tissue. The rearrangement joins TRBV5-1 to TRBJ1-1, with D unclear. The CDR3 is CTSSPKGTEAFS. DNA for the CDR3: TGCACCAGCAGCCCGAAGGGCACTGAAGCTTTCTCT.